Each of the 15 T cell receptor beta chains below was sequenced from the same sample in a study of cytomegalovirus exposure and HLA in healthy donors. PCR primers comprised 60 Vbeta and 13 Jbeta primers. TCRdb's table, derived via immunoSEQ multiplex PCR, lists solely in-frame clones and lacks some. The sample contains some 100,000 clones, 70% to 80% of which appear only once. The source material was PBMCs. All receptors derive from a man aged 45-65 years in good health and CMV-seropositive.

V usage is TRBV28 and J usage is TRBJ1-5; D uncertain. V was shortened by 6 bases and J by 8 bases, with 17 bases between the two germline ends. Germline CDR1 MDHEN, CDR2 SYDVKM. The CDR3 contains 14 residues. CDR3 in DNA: TGTGCCAGCAGCCCCCCACCGCCGGAGGAGCCCCAGCATTTT. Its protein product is CASSPPPPEEPQHF.

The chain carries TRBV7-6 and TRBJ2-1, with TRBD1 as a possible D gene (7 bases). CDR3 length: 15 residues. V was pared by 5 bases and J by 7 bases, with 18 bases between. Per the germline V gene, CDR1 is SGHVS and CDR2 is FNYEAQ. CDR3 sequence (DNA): TGTGCCAGCAGCCTCCTCAGGGGGGCGGGGAATGAGCAGTTCTTC. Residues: CASSLLRGAGNEQFF. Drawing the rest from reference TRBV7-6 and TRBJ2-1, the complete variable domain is GAGVSQSPRYKVTKRGQDVALRCDPISGHVSLYWYRQALGQGPEFLTYFNYEAQQDKSGLPNDRFSAERPEGSISTLTIQRTEQRDSAMYRCASSLLRGAGNEQFFGPGTRLTVL.

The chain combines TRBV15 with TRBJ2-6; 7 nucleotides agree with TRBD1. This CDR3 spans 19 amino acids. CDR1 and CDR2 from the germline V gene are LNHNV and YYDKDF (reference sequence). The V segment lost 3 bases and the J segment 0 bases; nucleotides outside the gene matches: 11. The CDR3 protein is CATSRGPGQITSGANVLTF. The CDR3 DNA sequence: TGTGCCACCAGCAGGGGACCGGGACAGATAACCTCTGGGGCCAACGTCCTGACTTTC. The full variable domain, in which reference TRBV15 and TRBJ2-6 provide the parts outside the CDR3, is DAMVIQNPRYQVTQFGKPVTLSCSQTLNHNVMYWYQQKSSQAPKLLFHYYDKDFNNEADTPDNFQSRRPNTSFCFLDIRSPGLGDTAMYLCATSRGPGQITSGANVLTFGAGSRLTVL.

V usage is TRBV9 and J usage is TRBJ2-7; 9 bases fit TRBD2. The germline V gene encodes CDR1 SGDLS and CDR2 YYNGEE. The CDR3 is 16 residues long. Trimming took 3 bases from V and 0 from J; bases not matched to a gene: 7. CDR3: CASSEASGVSSYEQYF. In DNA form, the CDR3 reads TGTGCCAGCAGCGAGGCTAGCGGGGTTAGCTCCTACGAGCAGTACTTC.

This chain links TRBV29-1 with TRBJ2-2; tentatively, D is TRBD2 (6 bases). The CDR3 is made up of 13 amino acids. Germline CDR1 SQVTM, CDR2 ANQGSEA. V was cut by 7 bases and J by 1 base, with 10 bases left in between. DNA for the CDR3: TGCAGCGCCCCGGAGGGGAACACCGGGGAGCTGTTTTTT. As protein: CSAPEGNTGELFF.

In DNA, the CDR3 is TGTGCCAGCAGCTTAACGGGACAGAACACTGAAGCTTTCTTT. Translated: CASSLTGQNTEAFF. The chain is built from TRBV11-3 and TRBJ1-1; D may be TRBD1 (6 bases). Trimming took 2 bases from V and 1 from J, leaving 8 bases between them. The CDR3 is 14 residues long. Germline CDR1 SGHNT, CDR2 YENEEA.

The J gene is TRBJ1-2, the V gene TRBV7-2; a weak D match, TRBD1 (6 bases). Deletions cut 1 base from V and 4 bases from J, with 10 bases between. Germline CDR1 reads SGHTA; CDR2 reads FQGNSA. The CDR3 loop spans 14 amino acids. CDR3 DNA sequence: TGTGCCAGCAGCTTAGGACAGGCTTTCTATGGCTACACCTTC. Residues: CASSLGQAFYGYTF.

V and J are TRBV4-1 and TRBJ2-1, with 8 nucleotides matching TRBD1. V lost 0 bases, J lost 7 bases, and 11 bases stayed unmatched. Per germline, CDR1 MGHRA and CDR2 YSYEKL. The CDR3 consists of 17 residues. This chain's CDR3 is CASSQDRTRTGRNEQFF. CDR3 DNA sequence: TGCGCCAGCAGCCAAGACCGCACCAGGACAGGGCGTAATGAGCAGTTCTTC.

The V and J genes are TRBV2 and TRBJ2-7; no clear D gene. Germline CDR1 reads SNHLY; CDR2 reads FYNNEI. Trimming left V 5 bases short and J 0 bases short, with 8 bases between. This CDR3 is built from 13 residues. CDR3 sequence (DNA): TGTGCCAGCAGTCCATTCAGCTCCTACGAGCAGTACTTC. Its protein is CASSPFSSYEQYF.

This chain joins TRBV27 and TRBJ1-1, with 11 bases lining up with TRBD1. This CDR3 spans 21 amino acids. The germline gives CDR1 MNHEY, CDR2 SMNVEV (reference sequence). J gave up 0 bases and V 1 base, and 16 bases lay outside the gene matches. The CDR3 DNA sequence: TGTGCCAGCAGTTTATTCGGGACAGGGGGTCACAGAATCCGGTTGAACACTGAAGCTTTCTTT. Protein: CASSLFGTGGHRIRLNTEAFF.

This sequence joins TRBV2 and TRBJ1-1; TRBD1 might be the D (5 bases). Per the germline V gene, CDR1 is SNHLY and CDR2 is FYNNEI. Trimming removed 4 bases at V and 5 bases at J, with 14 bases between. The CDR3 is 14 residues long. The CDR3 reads CASSVSGRVTEAFF. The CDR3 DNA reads TGTGCCAGCAGTGTGTCTGGCAGGGTGACTGAAGCTTTCTTT.

The CDR3 is CASSLRLGGDNEQFF. The CDR3 coding sequence is TGTGCCAGCAGTCTTAGACTAGGGGGGGACAATGAGCAGTTCTTC. The chain combines TRBV2 with TRBJ2-1; tentatively, D is TRBD2 (7 bases). CDR1 is SNHLY and CDR2 is FYNNEI in the germline V gene. The germline V and J ends were trimmed by 5 bases and 5 bases, with 16 bases remaining between them. The CDR3 consists of 15 residues.

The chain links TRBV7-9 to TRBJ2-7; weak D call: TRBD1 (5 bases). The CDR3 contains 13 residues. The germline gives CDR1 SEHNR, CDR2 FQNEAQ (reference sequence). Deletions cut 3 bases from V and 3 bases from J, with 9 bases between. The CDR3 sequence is CASSLAGNYEQYF. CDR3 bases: TGTGCCAGCAGCTTGGCAGGGAACTACGAGCAGTACTTC. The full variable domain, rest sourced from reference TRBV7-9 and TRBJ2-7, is DTGVSQNPRHKITKRGQNVTFRCDPISEHNRLYWYRQTLGQGPEFLTYFQNEAQLEKSRLLSDRFSAERPKGSFSTLEIQRTEQGDSAMYLCASSLAGNYEQYFGPGTRLTVT.

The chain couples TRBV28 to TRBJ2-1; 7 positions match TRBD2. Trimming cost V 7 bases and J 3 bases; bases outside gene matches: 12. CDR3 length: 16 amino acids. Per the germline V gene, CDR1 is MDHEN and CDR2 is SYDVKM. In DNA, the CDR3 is TGTGCCAGCACCTTGTTAAGCGGGGCCGTCTACAATGAGCAGTTCTTC. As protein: CASTLLSGAVYNEQFF.

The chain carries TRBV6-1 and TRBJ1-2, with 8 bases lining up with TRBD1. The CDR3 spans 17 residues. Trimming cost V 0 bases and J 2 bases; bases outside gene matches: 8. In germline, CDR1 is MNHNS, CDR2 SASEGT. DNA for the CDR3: TGTGCCAGCAGTGAAGCGGGGACAGGCCTCCGAAACTATGGCTACACCTTC. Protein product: CASSEAGTGLRNYGYTF.